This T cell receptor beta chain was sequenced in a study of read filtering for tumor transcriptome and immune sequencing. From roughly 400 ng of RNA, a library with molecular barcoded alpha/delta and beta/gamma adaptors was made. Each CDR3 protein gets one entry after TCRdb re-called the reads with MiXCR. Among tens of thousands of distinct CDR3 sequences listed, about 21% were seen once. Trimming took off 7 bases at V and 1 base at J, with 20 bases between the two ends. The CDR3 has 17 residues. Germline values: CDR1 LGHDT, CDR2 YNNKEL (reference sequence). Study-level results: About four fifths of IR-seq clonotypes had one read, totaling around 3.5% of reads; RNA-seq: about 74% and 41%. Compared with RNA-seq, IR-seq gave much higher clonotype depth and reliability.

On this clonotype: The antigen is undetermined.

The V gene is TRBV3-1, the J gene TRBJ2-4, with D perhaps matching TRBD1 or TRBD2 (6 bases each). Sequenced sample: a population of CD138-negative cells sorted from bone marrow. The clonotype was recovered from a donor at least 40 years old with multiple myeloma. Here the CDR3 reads CASTGGTGGAAKNIQYF. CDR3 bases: TGTGCCAGCACCGGAGGGACCGGGGGCGCGGCCAAAAACATTCAGTACTTC. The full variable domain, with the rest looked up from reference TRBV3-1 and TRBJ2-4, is DTAVSQTPKYLVTQMGNDKSIKCEQNLGHDTMYWYKQDSKKFLKIMFSYNNKELIINETVPNRFSPKSPDKAHLNLHINSLELGDSAVYFCASTGGTGGAAKNIQYFGAGTRLSVL.